A single sample gave rise to the 13 T cell receptor beta chains below, sequenced in a study of identical twins. TCRdb independently ran MiXCR on the 5' RACE reads; one entry per CDR3 protein. The repertoire holds under 350,000 distinct CDR3 sequences, with 7.5% to 9.5% as singletons. This same sample was also part of a study on yellow fever vaccine responses in identical twins.

The specimen sequenced was CD8+ T cells sorted from blood. The receptor set was obtained from a woman between 18 and 29 years old in good health.

The table lists this clonotype with many counts. The chain combines TRBV29-1 with TRBJ2-1, with D unclear. CDR3 length equals 16 residues. With 6 bases removed from V and 0 bases from J, the gap between germline ends came to 18 bases. The germline V gene has CDR1 SQVTM and CDR2 ANQGSEA. CDR3 coding DNA: TGCAGCGTCGTCCCTTTTAGCACGAGCTCCTACAATGAGCAGTTCTTC. It yields the protein CSVVPFSTSSYNEQFF.

This clonotype was recorded at least ten times. V and J are TRBV20-1 and TRBJ2-7; perhaps D is TRBD1 or TRBD2 (6 bases each). Deletions cut 6 bases from V and 3 bases from J, with 12 bases between. Germline V lookup: CDR1 DFQATT, CDR2 SNEGSKA (reference sequence). The CDR3 runs 12 residues. CDR3 nucleotides: TGCAGTGCCCGGGGGCCGGACTACGAGCAGTACTTC. Its protein product is CSARGPDYEQYF.

This clonotype has ten or more counts. The V and J genes are TRBV7-3 and TRBJ2-1; TRBD1 aligns across 10 bases. With 5 bases clipped from V and 10 bases from J, the junction kept 5 bases outside the gene matches. In germline, CDR1 is SGHTA, CDR2 FQGTGA. This CDR3 spans 13 amino acids. The CDR3 is CASSRGTGEEQFF. The CDR3 bases are TGTGCCAGCAGCCGAGGGACAGGGGAAGAGCAGTTCTTC.

This clonotype was observed a handful of times. The J gene is TRBJ2-5, the V gene TRBV7-9, with TRBD2 matching over 8 bases. The germline V gene encodes CDR1 SEHNR and CDR2 FQNEAQ (reference sequence). This CDR3 spans 15 amino acids. Trimming removed 2 bases from V and 5 bases from J; junction bases left unmatched: 7. In DNA form, the CDR3 reads TGTGCCAGCAGCTTAATGGCGGGGGGCGGGGAGACCCAGTACTTC. Its translation is CASSLMAGGGETQYF.

In this sample, this clonotype turned up a few times. CDR3 sequence: CASSQTWYTEAFF. DNA of the CDR3: TGTGCCAGCAGCCAAACTTGGTACACTGAAGCTTTCTTT. The gene calls are TRBV3-1 and TRBJ1-1; D unresolved. This CDR3 is built from 13 residues. Trimming removed 2 bases at V and 3 bases at J, with 7 bases between. Germline V gene data show CDR1 as LGHDT and CDR2 as YNNKEL (reference sequence).

The CDR3 sequence is CASSHPLVAGAYNEQFF. As DNA, the CDR3 is TGCGCCAGCAGCCACCCCTTGGTGGCGGGGGCTTACAATGAGCAGTTCTTC. The chain has TRBV4-3 and TRBJ2-1; D may be TRBD2 (7 bases). The CDR3 runs to 17 residues. Trimming shortened V by 3 bases and J by 4 bases, and 19 bases separated the two germline ends. The germline V gene has CDR1 LGHNA and CDR2 YSLEER.

The CDR3 region has the DNA TGTGCCACCAGCAGAGCCGGACAGACCTACGAGCAGTACTTC. It is translated as CATSRAGQTYEQYF. The genes are TRBV15 and TRBJ2-7; a possible D gene is TRBD1 (6 bases). Germline V lookup: CDR1 LNHNV, CDR2 YYDKDF (reference sequence). The length of the CDR3 is 14 residues. V dropped 1 base and J dropped 2 bases, with 9 bases sitting between them.

This clonotype has a count of ten or more. V usage is TRBV12-3 or TRBV12-4 and J usage is TRBJ1-5; the match to TRBD1 covers 8 bases. J gave up 3 bases and V 1 base, and 5 bases lay outside the gene matches. The CDR3 consists of 16 residues. CDR3 sequence: CASSLVQGDYNQPQHF. The CDR3 nucleotides are TGTGCCAGCAGTTTAGTACAGGGGGACTACAATCAGCCCCAGCATTTT.

This clonotype was detected ten times or more. This chain joins TRBV5-1 and TRBJ1-4, with 9 positions matching TRBD1. Germline V lookup: CDR1 SGHRS, CDR2 YFSETQ. The CDR3 contains 16 residues. Trimming took 0 bases from V and 7 from J; bases not matched to a gene: 7. The CDR3 nucleotides are TGCGCCAGCAGCTTGGTACAGGGGGCCGGAGGTGAAAAACTGTTTTTT. Residues: CASSLVQGAGGEKLFF.

Many counts were recorded for this clonotype. V gene TRBV29-1 combines with J gene TRBJ2-7; 9 nucleotides agree with TRBD1. J gave up 2 bases and V 5 bases, and 10 bases lay outside the gene matches. The CDR3 spans 15 residues. Germline CDR1 SQVTM, CDR2 ANQGSEA. CDR3 bases: TGCAGCGTTTGGTCTACGGACAGGGGACCCTACGAGCAGTACTTC. Translating gives CSVWSTDRGPYEQYF.

The gene calls are TRBV10-3 and TRBJ2-7; perhaps D is TRBD1 or TRBD2 (5 bases each). This CDR3 has 13 amino acids. The V gene's germline CDR1 is ENHRY and CDR2 SYGVKD. Trimming cost V 10 bases and J 1 base, with 14 bases left between them. The CDR3 is CATRDGLSYEQYF. CDR3 DNA sequence: TGTGCCACCAGGGACGGGTTATCCTACGAGCAGTACTTC.

The genes are TRBV4-3 and TRBJ2-1; D gene unclear. The CDR3 sequence is 16 residues long. Germline values: CDR1 LGHNA, CDR2 YSLEER. Trimming took 0 bases from V and 6 from J, leaving 15 bases between them. The CDR3 sequence: CASSQEFRLGLNEQFF. CDR3 sequence (DNA): TGCGCCAGCAGCCAAGAGTTCCGCCTTGGGCTCAATGAGCAGTTCTTC.

This clonotype was observed a few times. This chain joins TRBV27 and TRBJ2-5; the match to TRBD1 covers 8 bases. The germline CDR1 and CDR2 sequences are MNHEY and SMNVEV (reference sequence). J gave up 3 bases and V 6 bases, and 6 bases lay outside the gene matches. The CDR3 length is 14 residues. CDR3 DNA: TGTGCCAGCAGCGCGAGGGGACAGGAAGAGACCCAGTACTTC. It encodes CASSARGQEETQYF.